The 8 T cell receptor beta chains given below trace back to one sample, sequenced in a study of blood T cell repertoires in COVID-19. Sequencing was performed with immunoSEQ multiplex PCR; in TCRdb, only in-frame clones are kept and a portion is missing. Of hundreds of thousands of clones listed, around four fifths are singletons. Sequences were obtained from peripheral blood. Every receptor here comes from a woman in her forties or fifties with acute or convalescent COVID-19.

This chain links TRBV19 with TRBJ2-7, with D perhaps matching TRBD2 (5 bases). In germline, CDR1 is LNHDA, CDR2 SQIVND (reference sequence). The CDR3 contains 13 residues. V was shortened by 3 bases and J by 4 bases, with 10 bases between the two germline ends. The CDR3 loop reads CASSISPGYEQYF. The CDR3 DNA reads as TGTGCCAGTAGTATTTCACCGGGGTACGAGCAGTACTTC.

The rearrangement uses TRBV28 and TRBJ1-5; no definite D call. The germline gives CDR1 MDHEN, CDR2 SYDVKM. The CDR3 extends over 14 amino acids. V dropped 5 bases and J dropped 5 bases, with 13 bases sitting between them. CDR3 loop: CASSPSYGDQPQHF. For the CDR3, the DNA is TGTGCCAGCAGTCCAAGCTACGGGGATCAGCCCCAGCATTTT. Based on the CDR3 plus reference TRBV28 and TRBJ1-5, the full variable domain is DVKVTQSSRYLVKRTGEKVFLECVQDMDHENMFWYRQDPGLGLRLIYFSYDVKMKEKGDIPEGYSVSREKKERFSLILESASTNQTSMYLCASSPSYGDQPQHFGDGTRLSIL.

The V call is TRBV2, the J call TRBJ2-1; the match to TRBD2 covers 11 bases. The trim removed 3 bases at V and 5 bases at J, leaving 3 bases unmatched. Per germline, CDR1 SNHLY and CDR2 FYNNEI. This CDR3 is 15 amino acids long. The CDR3 spells CASSETSGTDNEQFF. As DNA, the CDR3 is TGTGCCAGCAGTGAGACTAGCGGGACCGACAATGAGCAGTTCTTC.

CDR3 in DNA: TGTGCCAGCACCCCGGGACTAGCGGGAGGGCCGTTTAGCAATGAGCAGTTCTTC. This encodes CASTPGLAGGPFSNEQFF. J is TRBJ2-1 and V is TRBV27; the match to TRBD2 covers 16 bases. The CDR3 runs 18 residues. Trimming cost V 7 bases and J 6 bases; bases outside gene matches: 12. CDR1 and CDR2 from the germline V gene are MNHEY and SMNVEV (reference sequence).

The V call is TRBV5-4, the J call TRBJ2-3; a weak D match, TRBD2 (5 bases). CDR3 length equals 16 residues. Trimming left V 4 bases short and J 1 base short, with 16 bases between. From germline, CDR1 is SGHNT and CDR2 YYREEE (reference sequence). The chain's CDR3 is CASSPSREAGTDTQYF. The CDR3, as DNA: TGTGCCAGCAGCCCCTCGAGGGAAGCGGGCACAGATACGCAGTATTTT.

A word on this clone: This same CDR3 is encoded by further DNA sequences in the sample. This rearrangement joins TRBV5-4 to TRBJ2-7; 7 bases map to TRBD1. CDR1 and CDR2 (germline): SGHNT, YYREEE (reference sequence). The CDR3 is made up of 13 amino acids. J was trimmed by 6 bases and V by 2 bases; bases with no gene match: 5. Here the CDR3 DNA reads TGTGCCAGCAGCTTAGACAGGGTGGGCGAGCAGTACTTC. This translates into CASSLDRVGEQYF.

This chain uses TRBV29-1 with TRBJ2-3; possible D gene TRBD2, 5 bases. The CDR3 totals 12 residues. Trimming removed 4 bases from V and 4 bases from J, with 9 bases in between. The germline gives CDR1 SQVTM, CDR2 ANQGSEA. The CDR3 here is CSVATIPDTQYF. In nucleotides, the CDR3 is TGCAGCGTTGCGACTATCCCAGATACGCAGTATTTT.

The chain joins TRBV4-2 to TRBJ2-1, with 11 positions matching TRBD1. The CDR3 loop spans 17 amino acids. The V gene end was trimmed by 3 bases and the J gene end by 1 base; junction bases not matched to a gene: 5. The germline V gene encodes CDR1 LGHNA and CDR2 YNFKEQ. CDR3 sequence reads: CASSQDGTGGSYNEQFF. DNA of the CDR3: TGTGCCAGCAGCCAGGACGGGACAGGGGGGTCCTACAATGAGCAGTTCTTC.